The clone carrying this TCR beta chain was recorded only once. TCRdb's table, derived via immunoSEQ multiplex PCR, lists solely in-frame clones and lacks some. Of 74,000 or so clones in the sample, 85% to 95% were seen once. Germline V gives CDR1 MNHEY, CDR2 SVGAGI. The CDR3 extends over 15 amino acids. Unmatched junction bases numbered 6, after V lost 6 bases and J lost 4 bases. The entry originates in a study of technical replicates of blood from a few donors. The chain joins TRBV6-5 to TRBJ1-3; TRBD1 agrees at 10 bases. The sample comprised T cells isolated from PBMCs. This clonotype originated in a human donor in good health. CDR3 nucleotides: TGTGCCAGCAGCCCGGGGACAGGGGAGGGAAACACCATATATTTT. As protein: CASSPGTGEGNTIYF.